Listed below are T cell receptor beta chains from one sample, sequenced in a study of CD8+ T cells in alopecia areata. Assay: immunoSEQ multiplex PCR; the TCRdb copy retains only in-frame clones and omits some. Among 100,000 to 120,000 clones listed, under 60% were seen once. Specimen: NKG2D-low CD8+ T cells sorted from blood. These receptors all stem from a human donor with alopecia areata. CDR3s include the opening cysteine and the closing phenylalanine or tryptophan. The D gene is left open where the match is weak. Size values are once, few and many counts, or a class for expanded clones, and some rows have none.

j_call clone_size d_call cdr3_length v_call cdr3_aa cdr3_nt
TRBJ2-1 . TRBD1 16 TRBV13 CASSPETGGAGNEQFF TGTGCCAGCAGCCCGGAGACAGGGGGCGCTGGCAATGAGCAGTTCTTC
TRBJ2-7 . . 13 TRBV27 CASSLSIRAEQYF TGTGCCAGCAGTTTATCGATAAGGGCAGAGCAGTACTTC
TRBJ2-7 . . 14 TRBV19 CASSMGPGTYEQYF TGTGCCAGTAGTATGGGGCCAGGGACCTACGAGCAGTACTTC
TRBJ1-1 . . 13 TRBV4-1 CASSQAGQAEAFF TGCGCCAGCAGCCAAGCTGGGCAGGCTGAAGCTTTCTTT
TRBJ2-7 . . 14 TRBV7-2 CASSFRGSLREQYF TGTGCCAGCAGCTTCCGGGGCTCCCTCCGGGAGCAGTACTTC
TRBJ1-5 . . 15 TRBV9 CASSSGGDSNQPQHF TGTGCCAGCAGCTCCGGAGGGGATAGCAATCAGCCCCAGCATTTT
TRBJ2-5 . . 13 TRBV5-4 CASGADYQETQYF TGTGCCAGCGGGGCGGACTACCAAGAGACCCAGTACTTC
TRBJ1-5 few . 12 TRBV7-9 CASSLGEQPQHF TGTGCCAGCAGCTTAGGGGAACAGCCCCAGCATTTT
TRBJ2-7 once . 12 TRBV9 CASSVEGYEQYF TGTGCCAGCAGCGTTGAGGGCTACGAGCAGTACTTC
TRBJ2-3 . TRBD1 15 TRBV27 CASSPSGGASDTQYF TGTGCCAGCAGCCCTTCAGGGGGCGCATCTGATACGCAGTATTTT
TRBJ2-1 . TRBD1 16 TRBV28 CASSLLTGGAFDEQFF TGTGCCAGCAGTTTGCTGACAGGGGGCGCCTTTGATGAGCAGTTCTTC
TRBJ2-7 . TRBD1 14 TRBV9 CASSVGTEAYEQYF TGTGCCAGCAGCGTGGGGACAGAAGCCTACGAGCAGTACTTC
TRBJ2-1 . TRBD1 16 TRBV27 CASSSRQGRPGNEQFF TGTGCCAGCAGTTCCCGACAGGGTCGGCCCGGCAATGAGCAGTTCTTC
TRBJ2-1 . . 16 TRBV27 CASRLRGTWTYNEQFF TGTGCCAGCAGGTTAAGGGGAACTTGGACCTACAATGAGCAGTTCTTC